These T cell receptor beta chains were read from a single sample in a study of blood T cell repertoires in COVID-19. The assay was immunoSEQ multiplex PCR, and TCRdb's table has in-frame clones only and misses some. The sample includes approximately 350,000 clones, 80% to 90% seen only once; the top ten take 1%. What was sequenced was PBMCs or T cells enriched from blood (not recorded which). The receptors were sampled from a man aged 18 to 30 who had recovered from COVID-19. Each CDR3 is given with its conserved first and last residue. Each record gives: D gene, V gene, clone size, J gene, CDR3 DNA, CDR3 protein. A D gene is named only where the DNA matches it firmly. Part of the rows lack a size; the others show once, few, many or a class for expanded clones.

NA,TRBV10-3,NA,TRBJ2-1,TGTGCCATCAGTGGTATGGAGATCAATGAGCAGTTCTTC,CAISGMEINEQFF
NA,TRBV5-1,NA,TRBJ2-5,TGCGCCAGCAGCCCGACAGGGGAGGGAGAGACCCAGTACTTC,CASSPTGEGETQYF
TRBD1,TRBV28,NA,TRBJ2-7,TGTGCCAGCAGTTTCCGGGGACAGGTCGCCTACGAGCAGTACTTC,CASSFRGQVAYEQYF
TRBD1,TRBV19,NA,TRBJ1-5,TGTGCCAGTAGTCGCCGGACAGGGGGCGATTTTCAGCCCCAGCATTTT,CASSRRTGGDFQPQHF
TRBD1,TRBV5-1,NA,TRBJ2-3,TGCGCCAGCTTCCTAGGACAGGGGACAGATACGCAGTATTTT,CASFLGQGTDTQYF
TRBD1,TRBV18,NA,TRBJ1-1,TGTGCCAGCTCACCACCCCGGGGGACAGGGGAAATGAACACTGAAGCTTTCTTT,CASSPPRGTGEMNTEAFF
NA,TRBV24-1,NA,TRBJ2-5,TGTGCCACCCGCCCCAGGTTTGAGACCCAGTACTTC,CATRPRFETQYF
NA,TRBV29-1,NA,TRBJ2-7,TGCAGCGTTGGGGGCAGGGGTCTGTACGAGCAGTACTTC,CSVGGRGLYEQYF
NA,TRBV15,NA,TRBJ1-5,TGTGCCACCAGCAGAGAAGCCGCAAGCAATCAGCCCCAGCATTTT,CATSREAASNQPQHF
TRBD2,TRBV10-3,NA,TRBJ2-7,TGTGCCATCAGTCCGACTAGCGGGAGCCAAAAGAGGTACGAGCAGTACTTC,CAISPTSGSQKRYEQYF
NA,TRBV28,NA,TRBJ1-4,TGTGCCAGCAGTTTTAGGGCAGGGGCATCGGAAAAACTGTTTTTT,CASSFRAGASEKLFF
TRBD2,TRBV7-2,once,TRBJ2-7,TGTGCCAGCAGCTCCTGGACTAGCGGGATGTACTACGAGCAGTACTTC,CASSSWTSGMYYEQYF
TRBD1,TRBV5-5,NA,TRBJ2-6,TGTGCCAGCAGCTCCGGGACAGGGACCGGGGCCAACGTCCTGACTTTC,CASSSGTGTGANVLTF
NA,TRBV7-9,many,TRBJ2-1,TGTGCCAGCAGCTTGGATTACAGAGAGCAGTTCTTC,CASSLDYREQFF
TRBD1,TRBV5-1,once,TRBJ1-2,TGCGCCAGCAGCGCCGACAGGGGCTCCGAAAACACCTTC,CASSADRGSENTF
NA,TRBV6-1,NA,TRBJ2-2,TGTGCCAGCAGTGAAGCTCGGGCCGGGGAGCTGTTTTTT,CASSEARAGELFF
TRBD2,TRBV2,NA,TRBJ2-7,TGTGCCAGCAGTGAAGGCAGGCTAGCGGAATACGAGCAGTACTTC,CASSEGRLAEYEQYF
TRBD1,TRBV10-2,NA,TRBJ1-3,TGCGCCAGCAGACCCGACAGGGGGCGCGGAAACACCATATATTTT,CASRPDRGRGNTIYF
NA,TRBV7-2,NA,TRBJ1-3,TGTGCCAGCAGCTTAATCAGGTCCCAAGGAGGAAACACCATATATTTT,CASSLIRSQGGNTIYF
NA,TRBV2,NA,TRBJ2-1,TGTGCCAGCAGTCGTGGCCCGACAGGATTGAACAATGAGCAGTTCTTC,CASSRGPTGLNNEQFF
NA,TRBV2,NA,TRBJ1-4,TGTGCCAGCAGAGTTCGCGGAACTAATGAAAAACTGTTTTTT,CASRVRGTNEKLFF
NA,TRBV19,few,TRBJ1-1,TGTGCCAGTATGGACAGCCTTAAACCCATGAACACTGAAGCTTTCTTT,CASMDSLKPMNTEAFF
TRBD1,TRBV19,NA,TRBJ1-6,TGTGCCAGCAGTACACAGGGGGCAAGGTCACCCCTCCACTTT,CASSTQGARSPLHF
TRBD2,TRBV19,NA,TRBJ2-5,TGTGCCAGTAGCACACTAGCGGGGGTCCTCCAAGAGACCCAGTACTTC,CASSTLAGVLQETQYF
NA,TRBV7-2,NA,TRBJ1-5,TGTGCCAGCAGCTTAGACAGAGACCAGCCCCAGCATTTT,CASSLDRDQPQHF
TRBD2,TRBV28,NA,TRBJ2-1,TGTGCCAGCAGTTTGGGCGGGAGCTCCTACAATGAGCAGTTCTTC,CASSLGGSSYNEQFF
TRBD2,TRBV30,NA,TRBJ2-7,TGTGCCTGGAGTCAGTATTGGACTAGCGGGAGGGTCTACGAGCAGTACTTC,CAWSQYWTSGRVYEQYF
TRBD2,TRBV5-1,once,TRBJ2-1,TGCGCCAGCAGCTTGGAGAGTAGCGGGGGGTGGAATGAGCAGTTCTTC,CASSLESSGGWNEQFF
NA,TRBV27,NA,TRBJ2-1,TGTGCCAGCAGCGACGGAGACCCCCCCTACAATGAGCAGTTCTTC,CASSDGDPPYNEQFF
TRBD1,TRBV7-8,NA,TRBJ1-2,TGTGCCAGCAGCTTAGACGTAGGGGGCAACTATGGCTACACCTTC,CASSLDVGGNYGYTF
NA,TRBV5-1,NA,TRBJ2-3,TGCGCCAGCAGCTTGCGACAAGTTGTCGATACGCAGTATTTT,CASSLRQVVDTQYF
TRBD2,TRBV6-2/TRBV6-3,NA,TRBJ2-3,TGTGCCAGCAGCCCTACCTGGCGGGAGCACACAGATACGCAGTATTTT,CASSPTWREHTDTQYF
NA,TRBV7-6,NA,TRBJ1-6,TGTGCCAGCAGCGAGGGAGGGCCGAATTCACCCCTCCACTTT,CASSEGGPNSPLHF
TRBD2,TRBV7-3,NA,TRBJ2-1,TGTGCCAGCAGCTTAAGGGGTAGCGGGTCGGACAATGAGCAGTTCTTC,CASSLRGSGSDNEQFF
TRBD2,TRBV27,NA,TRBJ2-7,TGTGCCAGCAGTTTATCTAATCGGGGGGACGTCTACGAGCAGTACTTC,CASSLSNRGDVYEQYF